The next 22 T cell receptor beta chains were all read from a single sample in a study of blood T cell repertoires in COVID-19 (dated by TCRdb to 2020 to 2022). The receptor library was made with the immunoSEQ multiplex PCR assay. TCRdb obtained this table from immuneACCESS and retained in-frame rearrangements with V and J assigned. These tables miss some clones; where compared with another copy, unresolved V genes account for less than half of the shortfall, and the remainder is unexplained. This sample lists hundreds of thousands of clones; approximately 92% were detected once. 2.4% of the sample is held by the ten biggest clonotypes. The sample was PBMCs or T cells enriched from blood (not recorded which). Receptors were obtained from a young woman who had recovered from COVID-19.

Turning to this clone: Distinct nucleotide sequences in the sample also encode this CDR3. The rearrangement links TRBV5-1 to TRBJ2-3, with TRBD2 identical over 11 bases. Germline V CDR1 and CDR2: SGHRS, YFSETQ. V was pared by 3 bases and J by 4 bases, with 4 bases of the junction left unmatched. This CDR3 has 15 residues. This CDR3 reads CASSYTSGGADTQYF. The DNA of the CDR3 is TGCGCCAGCAGCTACACTAGCGGGGGCGCAGATACGCAGTATTTT.

This sequence joins TRBV18 and TRBJ2-5; D is unresolved. The CDR3 totals 14 residues. Per the germline V gene, CDR1 is KGHSH and CDR2 is LQKENI. V was clipped by 6 bases and J by 10 bases, with 21 bases between them. The CDR3 is CASSPSGSERGQYF. The CDR3, as DNA: TGTGCCAGCTCTCCCTCCGGGTCCGAAAGAGGCCAGTACTTC. The full variable domain, rest sourced from reference TRBV18 and TRBJ2-5, is NAGVMQNPRHLVRRRGQEARLRCSPMKGHSHVYWYRQLPEEGLKFMVYLQKENIIDESGMPKERFSAEFPKEGPSILRIQQVVRGDSAAYFCASSPSGSERGQYFGPGTRLLVL.

The chain links TRBV4-2 to TRBJ1-1, with 7 bases lining up with TRBD1. V was clipped by 4 bases and J by 2 bases; unmatched bases: 4. The length of the CDR3 is 14 residues. Germline CDR1 reads LGHNA; CDR2 reads YNFKEQ. DNA for the CDR3: TGTGCCAGCAGCCCGGACAGGCCCAACACTGAAGCTTTCTTT. It is translated as CASSPDRPNTEAFF.

The chain uses TRBV6-4 and TRBJ1-6, with TRBD1 matching 8 bases. The V segment lost 3 bases and the J segment 7 bases; nucleotides outside the gene matches: 2. CDR3 size: 14 residues. Looked up from germline, CDR1 is MRHNA and CDR2 is SNTAGT. For the CDR3, the DNA is TGTGCCAGCAGTGAGAGGACAGGGAATTCACCCCTCCACTTT. Its translation is CASSERTGNSPLHF.

This rearrangement joins TRBV29-1 to TRBJ2-3; D might be TRBD2 (5 bases). V was pared by 4 bases and J by 1 base, with 24 bases between. The CDR3 extends over 18 amino acids. In germline, CDR1 is SQVTM, CDR2 ANQGSEA. CDR3 sequence: CSVAGERGNVWGTDTQYF. CDR3 DNA: TGCAGCGTTGCGGGTGAACGGGGAAACGTTTGGGGCACAGATACGCAGTATTTT.

The V call is TRBV7-9, the J call TRBJ2-3; 8 positions match TRBD1. This CDR3 has 12 amino acids. CDR1 is SEHNR, CDR2 FQNEAQ, per germline (reference sequence). V trimming: 9 bases; J trimming: 5 bases; junction bases outside the gene matches: 4. The CDR3 bases are TGTGCCAGTGGACAGGGATTAGATACGCAGTATTTT. Translating gives CASGQGLDTQYF.

The rearrangement links TRBV4-1 to TRBJ1-1; no reliable D call. The CDR3 consists of 14 residues. V lost 2 bases to trimming and J lost 2 bases, with 9 bases between them. The germline V gene has CDR1 MGHRA and CDR2 YSYEKL. The CDR3: CASSQPGENTEAFF. Written as DNA, the CDR3 is TGCGCCAGCAGCCAACCCGGGGAAAACACTGAAGCTTTCTTT.

The rearrangement joins TRBV2 to TRBJ2-5; 7 positions agree with TRBD2. With 6 bases clipped from V and 5 bases from J, the junction kept 3 bases outside the gene matches. In germline, CDR1 is SNHLY, CDR2 FYNNEI. CDR3 length: 12 residues. The CDR3, as DNA: TGTGCCAGCAGACTCGGGGGGGAGACCCAGTACTTC. Protein: CASRLGGETQYF.

The rearrangement uses TRBV5-1 and TRBJ2-1; 10 nucleotides line up with TRBD2. The V gene's germline CDR1 is SGHRS and CDR2 YFSETQ. V was pared by 0 bases and J by 10 bases, with 4 bases of the junction left unmatched. The length of the CDR3 is 14 residues. The chain's CDR3 is CASSLDRTSGEQFF. The CDR3 DNA reads as TGCGCCAGCAGCTTGGACCGGACTAGCGGCGAGCAGTTCTTC.

This chain links TRBV29-1 with TRBJ2-7, with D tentatively TRBD1 (5 bases). The CDR3 spans 12 residues. CDR1 SQVTM and CDR2 ANQGSEA come from the germline V gene. V was pared by 2 bases and J by 6 bases, with 11 bases between. The DNA of the CDR3 is TGCAGCGTTGAATTCGCAGGGTTCGAGCAGTACTTC. Translated: CSVEFAGFEQYF.

The rearrangement joins TRBV19 to TRBJ1-4; possibly TRBD1 for D (5 bases). The CDR3 loop spans 16 amino acids. V was pared by 0 bases and J by 10 bases, with 18 bases between. CDR1 and CDR2 from the germline V gene are LNHDA and SQIVND (reference sequence). The CDR3 nucleotides read TGTGCCAGTAGTATAGATCTTCAGGGAAGTCAGGGAAAACTGTTTTTT. Translation: CASSIDLQGSQGKLFF.

The rearrangement uses TRBV6-5 and TRBJ1-1; weak D call: TRBD1 (6 bases). CDR3 length equals 16 residues. CDR1 MNHEY and CDR2 SVGAGI come from the germline V gene. V gave up 0 bases and J gave up 3 bases, with 14 bases separating them. The CDR3 loop is CASSYSNRWTDTEAFF. The CDR3 DNA sequence: TGTGCCAGCAGTTACTCGAATAGGTGGACAGACACTGAAGCTTTCTTT.

The chain couples TRBV5-1 to TRBJ2-5; TRBD1 matches 10 bases. The CDR3 runs to 16 residues. CDR1 and CDR2 from the germline V gene are SGHRS and YFSETQ. J gave up 5 bases and V 4 bases, and 11 bases lay outside the gene matches. CDR3 amino acids: CASSPPTGGGGETQYF. Written as DNA, the CDR3 is TGCGCCAGCAGCCCCCCGACAGGGGGCGGAGGGGAGACCCAGTACTTC.

J is TRBJ1-2 and V is TRBV9; the match to TRBD1 covers 7 bases. CDR1 SGDLS and CDR2 YYNGEE come from the germline V gene. CDR3 size: 15 residues. The J segment lost 5 bases and the V segment lost 1 base, leaving 8 bases of the junction unmatched. This CDR3 is CASSVSAGGSYGYTF. Here the CDR3 DNA reads TGTGCCAGCAGCGTATCCGCAGGGGGTAGTTATGGCTACACCTTC.

The J gene is TRBJ2-5, the V gene TRBV20-1; TRBD2 is a possible D gene (5 bases). CDR1 and CDR2 (germline): DFQATT, SNEGSKA (reference sequence). This CDR3 contains 11 residues. V was trimmed by 5 bases and J by 6 bases, leaving 10 bases between them. The DNA of the CDR3 is TGCAGTGCTCCGGAGGTACAGACCCAGTACTTC. Protein sequence: CSAPEVQTQYF.

This chain connects TRBV15 to TRBJ1-3; perhaps TRBD1 as D (5 bases). The CDR3 runs 15 residues. V lost 1 base and J 1 base, leaving 8 bases between the germline ends. The germline V gene has CDR1 LNHNV and CDR2 YYDKDF (reference sequence). The CDR3 DNA reads TGTGCCACCAGCAGAGGGGGGGAATCTGGAAACACCATATATTTT. Its translation: CATSRGGESGNTIYF. Using reference TRBV15 and TRBJ1-3 for the parts outside the CDR3, the full variable domain is DAMVIQNPRYQVTQFGKPVTLSCSQTLNHNVMYWYQQKSSQAPKLLFHYYDKDFNNEADTPDNFQSRRPNTSFCFLDIRSPGLGDTAMYLCATSRGGESGNTIYFGEGSWLTVV.

CDR3 coding DNA: TGCGCCAGCAGCTTGGGTTCCGTCTCTGGAAACACCATATATTTT. Protein: CASSLGSVSGNTIYF. The chain combines TRBV5-1 with TRBJ1-3; D uncertain. Trimming shortened V by 0 bases and J by 0 bases, and 7 bases separated the two germline ends. The germline V gene has CDR1 SGHRS and CDR2 YFSETQ. The CDR3 sequence is 15 residues long. Complete variable domain (other parts from reference TRBV5-1 and TRBJ1-3): KAGVTQTPRYLIKTRGQQVTLSCSPISGHRSVSWYQQTPGQGLQFLFEYFSETQRNKGNFPGRFSGRQFSNSRSEMNVSTLELGDSALYLCASSLGSVSGNTIYFGEGSWLTVV.

The chain uses TRBV3-1 (or the pseudogene TRBV3-2) and TRBJ1-5, with D hard to call. Germline CDR1 is LGHDT and CDR2 is YNNKEL (reference sequence). Trimming shortened V by 0 bases and J by 4 bases, and 4 bases separated the two germline ends. The CDR3 is made up of 13 amino acids. The CDR3 loop reads CASSQDRNQPQHF. The CDR3 DNA follows: TGTGCCAGCAGCCAAGACCGGAATCAGCCCCAGCATTTT.

The V and J genes are TRBV19 and TRBJ1-5; 9 bases match TRBD1. In germline, CDR1 is LNHDA, CDR2 SQIVND (reference sequence). V shed 5 bases, J shed 3 bases, and the junction held 5 bases outside the gene matches. This CDR3 has 15 residues. The DNA for the CDR3 is TGTGCCAGTAGTCCCGGGACAGGGTTCAATCAGCCCCAGCATTTT. Translated, it gives CASSPGTGFNQPQHF.

The genes are TRBV11-1 and TRBJ2-7, with 10 bases aligning to TRBD2. V gave up 5 bases and J gave up 0 bases; unmatched junction bases: 7. Looked up from germline, CDR1 is SGHAT and CDR2 is FQDESV (reference sequence). This CDR3 has 16 residues. DNA for the CDR3: TGTGCCAGCAGCATACAACTAGCGGGGAACTCCTACGAGCAGTACTTC. This codes for CASSIQLAGNSYEQYF.

This chain uses TRBV4-1 with TRBJ2-7; 15 bases match TRBD2. CDR3 length: 15 residues. Germline loops: CDR1 MGHRA, CDR2 YSYEKL. V lost 4 bases and J lost 9; bases outside the gene matches: 7. The CDR3 nucleotides are TGCGCCAGCAGCCCGCGAGGACTAGCGGGGGGGCTGCAGTACTTC. Translating it yields CASSPRGLAGGLQYF.

This clone was observed a single time. The CDR3 is CASSSQTGDSNQPQHF. In DNA, the CDR3 is TGTGCCAGCAGCTCCCAGACAGGGGATAGCAATCAGCCCCAGCATTTT. V and J are TRBV9 and TRBJ1-5, with 8 bases identical to TRBD1. Germline-derived CDR1 and CDR2 are SGDLS and YYNGEE. The CDR3 is made up of 16 amino acids. After removal of 4 bases from V and 0 bases from J, the junction contained 6 bases not matched to a gene.